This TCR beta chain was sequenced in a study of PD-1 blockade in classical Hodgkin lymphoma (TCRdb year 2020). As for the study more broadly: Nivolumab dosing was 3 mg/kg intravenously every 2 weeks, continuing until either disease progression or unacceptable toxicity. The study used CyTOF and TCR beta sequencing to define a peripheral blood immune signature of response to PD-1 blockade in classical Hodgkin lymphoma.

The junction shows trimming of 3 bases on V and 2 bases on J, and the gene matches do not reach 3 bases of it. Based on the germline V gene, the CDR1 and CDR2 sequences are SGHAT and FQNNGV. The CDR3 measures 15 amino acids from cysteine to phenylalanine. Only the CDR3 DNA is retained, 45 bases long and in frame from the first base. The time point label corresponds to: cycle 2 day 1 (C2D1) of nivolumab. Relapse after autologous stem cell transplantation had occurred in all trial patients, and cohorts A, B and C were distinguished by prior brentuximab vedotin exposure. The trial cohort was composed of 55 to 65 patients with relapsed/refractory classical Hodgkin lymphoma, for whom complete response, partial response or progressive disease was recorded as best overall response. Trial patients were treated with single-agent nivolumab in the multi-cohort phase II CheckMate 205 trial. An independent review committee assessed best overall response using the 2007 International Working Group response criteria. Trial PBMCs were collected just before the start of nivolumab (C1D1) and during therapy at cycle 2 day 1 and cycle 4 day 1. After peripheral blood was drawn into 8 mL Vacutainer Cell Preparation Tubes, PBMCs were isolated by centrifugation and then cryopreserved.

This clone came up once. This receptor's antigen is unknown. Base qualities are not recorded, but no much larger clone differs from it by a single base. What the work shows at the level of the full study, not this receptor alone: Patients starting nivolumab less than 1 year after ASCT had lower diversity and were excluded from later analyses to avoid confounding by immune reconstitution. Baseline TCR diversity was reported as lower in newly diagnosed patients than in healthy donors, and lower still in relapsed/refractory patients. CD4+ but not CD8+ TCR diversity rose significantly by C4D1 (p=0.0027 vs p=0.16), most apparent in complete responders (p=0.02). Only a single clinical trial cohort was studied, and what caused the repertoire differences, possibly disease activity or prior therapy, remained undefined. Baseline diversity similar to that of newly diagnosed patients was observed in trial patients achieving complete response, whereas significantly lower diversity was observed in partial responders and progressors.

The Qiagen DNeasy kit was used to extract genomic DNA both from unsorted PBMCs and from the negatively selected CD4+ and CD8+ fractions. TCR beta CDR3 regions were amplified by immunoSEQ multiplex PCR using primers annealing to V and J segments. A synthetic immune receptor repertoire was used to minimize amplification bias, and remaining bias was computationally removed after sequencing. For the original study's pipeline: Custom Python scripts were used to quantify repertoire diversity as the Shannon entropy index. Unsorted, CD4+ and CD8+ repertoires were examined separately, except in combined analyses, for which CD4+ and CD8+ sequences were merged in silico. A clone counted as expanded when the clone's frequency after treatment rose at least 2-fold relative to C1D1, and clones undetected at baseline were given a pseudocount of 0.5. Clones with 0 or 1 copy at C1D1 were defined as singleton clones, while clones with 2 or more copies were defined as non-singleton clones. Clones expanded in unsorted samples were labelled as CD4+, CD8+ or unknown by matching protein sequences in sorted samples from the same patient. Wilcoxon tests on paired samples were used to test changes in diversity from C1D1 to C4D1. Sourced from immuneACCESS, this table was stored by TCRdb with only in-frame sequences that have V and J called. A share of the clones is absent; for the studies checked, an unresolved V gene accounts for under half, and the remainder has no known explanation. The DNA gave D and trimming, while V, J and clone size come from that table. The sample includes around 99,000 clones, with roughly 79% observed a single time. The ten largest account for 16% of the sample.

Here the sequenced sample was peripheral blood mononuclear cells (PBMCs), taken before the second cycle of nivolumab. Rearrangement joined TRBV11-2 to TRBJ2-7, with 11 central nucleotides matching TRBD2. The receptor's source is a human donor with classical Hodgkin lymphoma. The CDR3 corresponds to CASSLGGLAAYEQYF. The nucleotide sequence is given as TGTGCCAGCAGCTTGGGGGGACTAGCGGCCTACGAGCAGTACTTC.